These 18 T cell receptor beta chains originate from one sample sequenced in a study of blood T cell repertoires in COVID-19. The protocol was immunoSEQ multiplex PCR, while the TCRdb copy is restricted to in-frame clones and leaves out a portion. In the table there are 200,000 to 250,000 clones, roughly 88% of which are singletons. The sequenced material came from peripheral blood. Every receptor here comes from a man at least 80 years old with acute or convalescent COVID-19.

CDR3 loop: CASRPSGGASYEQYF. The CDR3 DNA reads TGTGCCAGCAGACCCTCCGGGGGGGCGTCCTACGAGCAGTACTTC. The rearrangement joins TRBV27 to TRBJ2-7; TRBD2 matches 8 bases. The CDR3 contains 15 residues. J lost 1 base, V lost 6 bases, and 8 bases had no gene match. Germline V gene sequence: CDR1 MNHEY, CDR2 SMNVEV (reference sequence).

V usage is TRBV19 and J usage is TRBJ2-1; 9 bases are shared with TRBD2. Germline V gene lookup returns CDR1 LNHDA and CDR2 SQIVND (reference sequence). The trim removed 3 bases at V and 6 bases at J, leaving 6 bases unmatched. The CDR3 is 15 residues long. The CDR3 coding sequence is TGTGCCAGTAGTATCGGTGTAGCGGGAGTCAATGAGCAGTTCTTC. As protein: CASSIGVAGVNEQFF.

J is TRBJ1-2 and V is TRBV12-3 or TRBV12-4; D may be TRBD1 (6 bases). With 4 bases removed from V and 8 bases from J, the gap between germline ends came to 14 bases. This CDR3 has 13 residues. The CDR3 spells CASSSYRVSGYTF. The CDR3 DNA reads as TGTGCCAGCAGTTCCTACAGGGTGAGCGGCTACACCTTC.

This clone was observed a few times. The chain combines TRBV2 with TRBJ1-1; 7 nucleotides align to TRBD1. CDR3 length equals 14 residues. Germline V CDR1 and CDR2: SNHLY, FYNNEI. Trimming cost V 6 bases and J 0 bases; bases outside gene matches: 4. The CDR3 sequence: CASRGQRLNTEAFF. The CDR3 nucleotides are TGTGCCAGCAGGGGACAGAGATTGAACACTGAAGCTTTCTTT.

This chain connects TRBV28 to TRBJ1-4; tentative D call: TRBD1 (5 bases). CDR3 length equals 15 residues. Trimming removed 1 base at V and 11 bases at J, with 17 bases between. Germline lookup yields CDR1 MDHEN and CDR2 SYDVKM. CDR3 nucleotides: TGTGCCAGCAGTTTATCTCCATCAGGGTTTGGGAAACTGTTTTTT. This codes for CASSLSPSGFGKLFF.

This clone was found a few times. The chain joins TRBV5-4 to TRBJ2-1; 8 bases are a match to TRBD2. Germline loops: CDR1 SGHNT, CDR2 YYREEE (reference sequence). The CDR3 covers 16 residues. The V gene end was trimmed by 0 bases and the J gene end by 2 bases; junction bases not matched to a gene: 4. CDR3 sequence (DNA): TGTGCCAGCAGCTTGGAGGCTAGCGGGCCCTACAATGAGCAGTTCTTC. This gives the protein CASSLEASGPYNEQFF.

The chain links TRBV12-5 to TRBJ2-1; a possible D gene is TRBD2 (6 bases). V dropped 4 bases and J dropped 8 bases, with 24 bases sitting between them. The germline CDR1 and CDR2 sequences are LGHNT and FRNRAP. The CDR3 contains 17 residues. The CDR3 DNA reads TGTGCTAGTGGTTCGGGCCTAGGAGCAAGCGCGGGACATGAGCAGTTCTTC. This gives the protein CASGSGLGASAGHEQFF.

The rearrangement joins TRBV19 to TRBJ2-7; no definite D call. Germline-derived CDR1 and CDR2 are LNHDA and SQIVND (reference sequence). Trimming took off 2 bases at V and 5 bases at J, with 13 bases between the two ends. The CDR3 sequence is 14 residues long. The CDR3 DNA reads as TGTGCCAGTAGTATAACCCACCCAGGCAACGAGCAGTACTTC. Protein: CASSITHPGNEQYF.

The gene calls are TRBV24-1 and TRBJ1-2; possibly TRBD1 for D (6 bases). Germline CDR1 reads KGHDR; CDR2 reads SFDVKD. The CDR3 is 15 residues long. V shed 9 bases and J shed 6 bases, with 22 bases lying between them. CDR3 nucleotides: TGTGCCACCCTACCCTGGGGGCTTATCCCCCATGGCTACACCTTC. This sequence encodes CATLPWGLIPHGYTF.

The chain recombines TRBV3-1 (or the pseudogene TRBV3-2) with TRBJ2-2; the D gene is possibly TRBD2 (6 bases). The CDR3 sequence is 15 residues long. Germline V gene data show CDR1 as LGHDT and CDR2 as YNNKEL (reference sequence). V was trimmed by 4 bases and J by 4 bases, leaving 13 bases between them. The CDR3: CASSRGPGGTGELFF. The CDR3 coding sequence is TGTGCCAGCAGCCGGGGTCCCGGGGGCACCGGGGAGCTGTTTTTT.

This clone was found once. V is TRBV5-1 and J is TRBJ2-7, with 9 bases that match TRBD2. V lost 4 bases and J lost 2; bases outside the gene matches: 22. Germline CDR1 is SGHRS and CDR2 is YFSETQ. The CDR3 is 20 residues long. This chain's CDR3 is CASSPGAGGVLAGKPYEQYF. CDR3 in DNA: TGCGCCAGCAGCCCCGGGGCGGGGGGAGTCCTAGCGGGGAAGCCCTACGAGCAGTACTTC.

The chain couples TRBV18 to TRBJ1-5, with D possibly TRBD1 on 6 matching bases. The CDR3 extends over 13 amino acids. Trimming cost V 2 bases and J 10 bases, with 12 bases left between them. The V gene's germline CDR1 is KGHSH and CDR2 LQKENI. The CDR3 region has the DNA TGTGCCAGCTCACCAAGCCGGGACAACCCCCAGCATTTT. Its protein is CASSPSRDNPQHF.

The CDR3 reads CATRRGGSTSTDTQYF. CDR3 nucleotides: TGTGCCACCCGCCGGGGGGGAAGTACTAGCACAGATACGCAGTATTTT. V and J are TRBV24-1 and TRBJ2-3; 8 nucleotides match TRBD2. The CDR3 runs to 16 residues. Unmatched junction bases numbered 10, after V lost 9 bases and J lost 0 bases. Germline-derived CDR1 and CDR2 are KGHDR and SFDVKD.

V is TRBV19 and J is TRBJ1-2; TRBD1 aligns across 8 bases. CDR1 is LNHDA, CDR2 SQIVND, per germline (reference sequence). Germline trimming cut 4 bases from V and 6 bases from J; bases unmatched to any gene: 4. The CDR3 is made up of 13 amino acids. The CDR3 loop reads CASSTDRADGYTF. CDR3 nucleotides: TGTGCCAGTAGTACGGACAGGGCGGATGGCTACACCTTC.

The chain joins TRBV5-1 to TRBJ2-5; the D gene is possibly TRBD1 (6 bases). Germline V gives CDR1 SGHRS, CDR2 YFSETQ. The V end lost 0 bases, the J end lost 2 bases, and 14 bases lay between the germline ends. The CDR3 is 16 residues long. The CDR3 nucleotides read TGCGCCAGCAGCTTGGGGCAGGGGCCACTACAAGAGACCCAGTACTTC. Translation gives CASSLGQGPLQETQYF.

The rearrangement uses TRBV5-6 and TRBJ1-1, with 9 nucleotides matching TRBD1. With 4 bases clipped from V and 5 bases from J, the junction kept 18 bases outside the gene matches. Germline V lookup: CDR1 SGHDT, CDR2 YYEEEE. The CDR3 has 18 residues. The CDR3 region is CASSRKQGAPTRGTEAFF. CDR3 nucleotide sequence: TGTGCCAGCAGCCGAAAACAGGGGGCGCCGACCCGAGGTACTGAAGCTTTCTTT.

The V and J genes are TRBV3-1 (or the pseudogene TRBV3-2) and TRBJ1-1, with D tentatively TRBD1 (6 bases). V dropped 1 base and J dropped 3 bases, with 15 bases sitting between them. The CDR3 is 16 amino acids. Looked up from germline, CDR1 is LGHDT and CDR2 is YNNKEL (reference sequence). This chain's CDR3 is CASSQAPSTGHTEAFF. The CDR3 DNA is TGTGCCAGCAGCCAAGCCCCATCTACAGGGCACACTGAAGCTTTCTTT.

The DNA for the CDR3 is TGTGCCAGCAGCTCTGACAGACTCTACGAGCAGTACTTC. Translation gives CASSSDRLYEQYF. J is TRBJ2-7 and V is TRBV11-2; D possibly corresponds to TRBD1 (5 bases). CDR3 length equals 13 residues. Per germline, CDR1 SGHAT and CDR2 FQNNGV. V shed 4 bases and J shed 3 bases, with 10 bases lying between them.